This entry lists 25 T cell receptor beta chains sequenced from one sample in a study of beta chain features in type 1 diabetes. Overall study findings and caveats: All four CD4+ subsets from Type 1 diabetes patients carried moderately but significantly shorter TCRB CDR3s.

Their antigens remain unidentified. Since all of the isolated RNA was reverse transcribed, expressed TCRB transcripts were what got sequenced. Some clones are missing from TCRdb's copy, which holds only in-frame ones; the method was immunoSEQ multiplex PCR. This table holds 300,000 to 400,000 clones, 9.3% found once. Sample: central memory CD4+ T cells from blood. All receptors come from a man in his thirties or forties with type 1 diabetes.

This clone was seen only a few times. This chain links TRBV28 with TRBJ1-6, with TRBD1 as a possible D gene (5 bases). The CDR3 sequence is 14 residues long. The V end lost 7 bases, the J end lost 7 bases, and 14 bases lay between the germline ends. Per germline, CDR1 MDHEN and CDR2 SYDVKM. CDR3 DNA sequence: TGTGCCAGCACCTCCGGGGGAAAAAATTCACCCCTCCACTTT. Residues: CASTSGGKNSPLHF.

The chain employs TRBV10-3 and TRBJ2-7, with a possible D match to TRBD2 (6 bases). Germline CDR1 is ENHRY and CDR2 is SYGVKD. V lost 5 bases, J lost 5 bases, and 19 bases lay in between. This CDR3 is built from 15 residues. The CDR3 reads CAISNSRDSSDEQYF. In DNA, the CDR3 is TGTGCCATCAGTAATTCCCGGGACTCCAGTGACGAGCAGTACTTC.

This clone came up once. Other DNA sequences in this sample translate to the same CDR3. This chain joins TRBV12-2 and TRBJ1-2; the DNA was not used to check the table's D call, TRBD1. TRBV12-2 is deemed a pseudogene. This CDR3 has 13 amino acids. The CDR3 sequence: CASRLDRENGYTF. The CDR3 DNA reads TGTGCAAGTCGCCTAGACAGGGAAAATGGCTACACCTTC.

There are a few counts of this clone. CDR3 nucleotide sequence: TGTGCCAGCAGTTTGGGGACTAGCGGGGGCCATTACTTC. Translation: CASSLGTSGGHYF. The chain employs TRBV28 and TRBJ2-7; TRBD2 agrees at 14 bases. CDR1 and CDR2 (germline): MDHEN, SYDVKM. The CDR3 is 13 residues long. Trimming removed 3 bases from V and 13 bases from J; junction bases left unmatched: 5.

J is TRBJ1-1 and V is TRBV18, with D possibly being TRBD1 (5 bases). V lost 2 bases to trimming and J lost 0 bases, with 19 bases between them. CDR1 is KGHSH, CDR2 LQKENI, per germline. The CDR3 sequence is 18 residues long. The CDR3 loop reads CASSPIAVGQSMNTEAFF. CDR3 bases: TGTGCCAGCTCACCAATCGCGGTGGGGCAGTCCATGAACACTGAAGCTTTCTTT.

This clone was seen a handful of times. This chain uses TRBV18 with TRBJ1-2; D is undetermined. V was clipped by 5 bases and J by 6 bases, with 16 bases between them. The CDR3 is made up of 14 amino acids. CDR1 and CDR2 (germline): KGHSH, LQKENI. CDR3 nucleotide sequence: TGTGCCAGCTCATTCTCGGCCCAGGAAAATGGCTACACCTTC. Its protein product is CASSFSAQENGYTF.

There are a few counts of this clone. V usage is TRBV29-1 and J usage is TRBJ1-5, with 7 bases aligning to TRBD1. The length of the CDR3 is 13 residues. CDR1 and CDR2 (germline): SQVTM, ANQGSEA. Trimming cost V 5 bases and J 9 bases; bases outside gene matches: 10. CDR3 sequence: CSVSLDPGGPQHF. CDR3 DNA: TGCAGCGTTTCTCTGGACCCAGGGGGGCCCCAGCATTTT. Drawing the rest from reference TRBV29-1 and TRBJ1-5, the complete variable domain is SAVISQKPSRDICQRGTSLTIQCQVDSQVTMMFWYRQQPGQSLTLIATANQGSEATYESGFVIDKFPISRPNLTFSTLTVSNMSPEDSSIYLCSVSLDPGGPQHFGDGTRLSIL.

The chain carries TRBV7-8 and TRBJ1-5; D gene unclear. The CDR3 runs to 14 residues. The ends were cut back, 5 bases at V and 4 bases at J, with 12 bases in the middle. Germline V gene data show CDR1 as SGHVS and CDR2 as FQNEAQ. CDR3 nucleotide sequence: TGTGCCAGCAGCCAGTTGTGGAGAAATCAGCCCCAGCATTTT. This codes for CASSQLWRNQPQHF.

The CDR3 here is CASSQDPKGGSYNEQFF. The CDR3 DNA sequence: TGTGCCAGCAGCCAAGATCCGAAGGGGGGCTCCTACAATGAGCAGTTCTTC. This chain connects TRBV4-2 to TRBJ2-1; D is tentatively TRBD1 or TRBD2 (6 bases each). The CDR3 is 17 residues long. Trimming left V 0 bases short and J 0 bases short, with 12 bases between. Germline V gene data show CDR1 as LGHNA and CDR2 as YNFKEQ.

In this sample, this clone turned up a few times. The rearrangement joins TRBV30 to TRBJ2-7, with D possibly TRBD1 on 6 matching bases. Germline V gene sequence: CDR1 GTSNPN, CDR2 SVGIG (reference sequence). V lost 0 bases, J lost 2 bases, and 11 bases lay in between. This CDR3 is 14 amino acids long. The CDR3 bases are TGTGCCTGGAGTGTTACAGGGATCCCCTACGAGCAGTACTTC. It specifies CAWSVTGIPYEQYF.

This clone came up once. The chain combines TRBV4-3 with TRBJ1-5; D might be TRBD1 (5 bases). CDR1 is LGHNA, CDR2 YSLEER, per germline. Trimming took off 0 bases at V and 2 bases at J, with 11 bases between the two ends. This CDR3 has 16 residues. CDR3 DNA: TGCGCCAGCAGCCAAGAGTGGGGGGGAGGCAATCAGCCCCAGCATTTT. Amino acid sequence: CASSQEWGGGNQPQHF.

The chain recombines TRBV7-2 with TRBJ2-3; D is ambiguous. The germline V and J ends were trimmed by 1 base and 0 bases, with 8 bases remaining between them. Germline V gives CDR1 SGHTA, CDR2 FQGNSA. The CDR3 covers 15 residues. The CDR3 DNA sequence: TGTGCCAGCAGCTTAGTAGGATCTAGCACAGATACGCAGTATTTT. The encoded protein is CASSLVGSSTDTQYF.

This clone has a handful of counts. V gene TRBV19 combines with J gene TRBJ2-1; 9 bases fit TRBD1. With 0 bases clipped from V and 0 bases from J, the junction kept 6 bases outside the gene matches. The CDR3 is 18 residues long. Germline-derived CDR1 and CDR2 are LNHDA and SQIVND (reference sequence). CDR3 nucleotides: TGTGCCAGTAGTATAGAGGGACAGGGTATATTCTCCTACAATGAGCAGTTCTTC. Amino acid sequence: CASSIEGQGIFSYNEQFF.

This clone showed up just a few times. Written as DNA, the CDR3 is TGTGCCAGCACCCAACCAGGGCACTTAGGTCATGAGCAGTTCTTC. Encoded protein: CASTQPGHLGHEQFF. The chain carries TRBV7-2 and TRBJ2-1; TRBD1 might be the D (5 bases). In germline, CDR1 is SGHTA, CDR2 FQGNSA. This CDR3 is built from 15 residues. V lost 7 bases and J lost 8, with 21 bases in between.

The J gene is TRBJ1-6, the V gene TRBV11-2; perhaps TRBD1 as D (5 bases). Per germline, CDR1 SGHAT and CDR2 FQNNGV. V was clipped by 1 base and J by 10 bases, with 14 bases between them. The CDR3 sequence is 15 residues long. The CDR3 spells CASSLATEGWSPLHF. The CDR3 DNA is TGTGCCAGCAGCTTAGCGACAGAGGGCTGGTCACCCCTCCACTTT.

This clone was seen more than once but under ten times. The chain couples TRBV6-1 to TRBJ1-1; D not resolved. Trimming stripped 7 bases from V and 0 bases from J, with 9 bases between. The germline V gene encodes CDR1 MNHNS and CDR2 SASEGT. CDR3 length: 13 residues. The chain's CDR3 is CASTNTMNTEAFF. The CDR3 bases are TGTGCCAGCACAAACACCATGAACACTGAAGCTTTCTTT.

This chain uses TRBV6-5 with TRBJ2-5; D is unresolved. The CDR3 is made up of 15 amino acids. Trimming removed 6 bases at V and 7 bases at J, with 21 bases between. Germline V CDR1 and CDR2: MNHEY, SVGAGI. This chain's CDR3 is CASRDQGASGWTQYF. CDR3 in DNA: TGTGCCAGCAGAGACCAAGGCGCCTCCGGGTGGACCCAGTACTTC.

The chain carries TRBV6-5 and TRBJ2-5; D might be TRBD1 (6 bases). This CDR3 has 13 residues. With 7 bases removed from V and 4 bases from J, the gap between germline ends came to 13 bases. Per germline, CDR1 MNHEY and CDR2 SVGAGI. CDR3 sequence reads: CASNTQGRETQYF. In DNA, the CDR3 is TGTGCCAGCAATACACAGGGCCGAGAGACCCAGTACTTC.

In this sample, this clone turned up a few times. The sample holds other DNA sequences that translate to the same CDR3. The chain carries TRBV7-9 and TRBJ1-6; possible D gene TRBD1, 6 bases. There are 13 residues in the CDR3. V lost 5 bases, J lost 7 bases, and 9 bases lay in between. Germline V gene lookup returns CDR1 SEHNR and CDR2 FQNEAQ (reference sequence). The DNA for the CDR3 is TGTGCCAGCAGCCTAGGGGGGAATTCACCCCTCCACTTT. Protein: CASSLGGNSPLHF.

This clone was counted ten times or more. This chain uses TRBV11-2 with TRBJ2-3, with 7 bases lining up with TRBD2. Germline trimming cut 5 bases from V and 2 bases from J; bases unmatched to any gene: 10. CDR3 length: 16 amino acids. In germline, CDR1 is SGHAT, CDR2 FQNNGV. The CDR3 sequence is CASSPGGGGTTDTQYF. Written as DNA, the CDR3 is TGTGCCAGCAGCCCGGGGGGAGGTGGAACCACAGATACGCAGTATTTT. Filled out from reference TRBV11-2 and TRBJ2-3, the complete variable domain reads EAGVAQSPRYKIIEKRQSVAFWCNPISGHATLYWYQQILGQGPKLLIQFQNNGVVDDSQLPKDRFSAERLKGVDSTLKIQPAKLEDSAVYLCASSPGGGGTTDTQYFGPGTRLTVL.

V gene TRBV7-9 combines with J gene TRBJ1-6; D possibly corresponds to TRBD1 (6 bases). The germline CDR1 and CDR2 sequences are SEHNR and FQNEAQ (reference sequence). The germline V and J ends were trimmed by 5 bases and 9 bases, with 14 bases remaining between them. The CDR3 contains 14 residues. Here the CDR3 reads CASSTQGHGSPLHF. The CDR3 DNA is TGTGCCAGCAGCACCCAGGGGCATGGTTCACCCCTCCACTTT.

This clone was seen at least ten times. J is TRBJ2-1 and V is TRBV29-1, with 10 nucleotides matching TRBD1. This CDR3 is 15 amino acids long. Per germline, CDR1 SQVTM and CDR2 ANQGSEA. Losses at the gene ends were 0 bases for V and 7 bases for J; bases not matched to a gene: 6. The DNA of the CDR3 is TGCAGCGTTGAAGATGAGGGACAGGGGAGGAATGAGCAGTTCTTC. This codes for CSVEDEGQGRNEQFF.

This rearrangement joins TRBV7-9 to TRBJ1-6; D not certain. The germline V gene encodes CDR1 SEHNR and CDR2 FQNEAQ (reference sequence). The CDR3 sequence is 13 residues long. V shed 5 bases and J shed 6 bases, with 8 bases lying between them. The CDR3 is CASSVDLNSPLHF. In nucleotides, the CDR3 is TGTGCCAGCAGCGTGGACCTTAATTCACCCCTCCACTTT.

As concerns this clone: This may come from a read error, since a much larger clone is one base off. The same CDR3 can be traced to other DNA sequences in this sample. This rearrangement joins TRBV12-5 to TRBJ2-1; 9 bases agree with TRBD1. CDR1 and CDR2 (germline): LGHNT, FRNRAP. The CDR3 length is 15 residues. As DNA, the CDR3 is TGTGCTAGTGGGTTGGGACAGGGCCCCTACAATGAGCAGTTCTTC. Residues: CASGLGQGPYNEQFF.

This clone was seen a handful of times. This chain joins TRBV2 and TRBJ1-1, with D perhaps TRBD1 (6 bases). CDR1 and CDR2 from the germline V gene are SNHLY and FYNNEI. V was pared by 5 bases and J by 4 bases, with 14 bases between. CDR3 size: 14 residues. The CDR3 is CASSQQGDVTEAFF. The CDR3 nucleotides are TGTGCCAGCAGTCAACAGGGTGATGTCACTGAAGCTTTCTTT. Combining the CDR3 with reference TRBV2 and TRBJ1-1 gives the whole variable domain EPEVTQTPSHQVTQMGQEVILRCVPISNHLYFYWYRQILGQKVEFLVSFYNNEISEKSEIFDDQFSVERPDGSNFTLKIRSTKLEDSAMYFCASSQQGDVTEAFFGQGTRLTVV.